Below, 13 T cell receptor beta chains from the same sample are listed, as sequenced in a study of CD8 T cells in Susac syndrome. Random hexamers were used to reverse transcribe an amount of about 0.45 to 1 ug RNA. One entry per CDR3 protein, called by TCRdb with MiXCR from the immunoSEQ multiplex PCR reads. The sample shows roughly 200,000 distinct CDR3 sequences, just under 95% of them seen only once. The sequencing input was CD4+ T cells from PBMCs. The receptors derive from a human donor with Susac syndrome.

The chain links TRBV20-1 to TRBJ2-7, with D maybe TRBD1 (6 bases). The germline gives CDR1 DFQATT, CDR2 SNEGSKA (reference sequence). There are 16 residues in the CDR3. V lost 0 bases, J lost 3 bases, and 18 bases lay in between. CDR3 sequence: CSARDGTGKWDYEQYF. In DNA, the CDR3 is TGCAGTGCTAGAGATGGAACAGGGAAGTGGGACTACGAGCAGTACTTC.

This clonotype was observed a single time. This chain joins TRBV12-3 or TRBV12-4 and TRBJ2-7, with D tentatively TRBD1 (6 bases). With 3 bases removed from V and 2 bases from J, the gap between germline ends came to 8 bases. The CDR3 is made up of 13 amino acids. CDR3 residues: CASSLGATYEQYF. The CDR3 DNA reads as TGTGCCAGCAGTTTGGGGGCTACCTACGAGCAGTACTTC.

The CDR3 bases are TGTGCCAGCAGTTTAGCAGGACAGGGGACCTACGAGCAGTACTTC. The encoded protein is CASSLAGQGTYEQYF. The chain has TRBV6-5 and TRBJ2-7; TRBD1 matches 9 bases. The junction had 6 bases not matched to a gene; V was cut back by 4 bases and J by 2 bases. Germline values: CDR1 MNHEY, CDR2 SVGAGI. This CDR3 has 15 amino acids.

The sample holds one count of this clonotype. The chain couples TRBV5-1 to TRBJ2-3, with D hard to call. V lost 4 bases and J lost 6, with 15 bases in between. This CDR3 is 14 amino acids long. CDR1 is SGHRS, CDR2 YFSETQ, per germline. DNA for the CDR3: TGCGCCAGCAGCCCTACCCCCCTGTGGGATACGCAGTATTTT. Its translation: CASSPTPLWDTQYF.

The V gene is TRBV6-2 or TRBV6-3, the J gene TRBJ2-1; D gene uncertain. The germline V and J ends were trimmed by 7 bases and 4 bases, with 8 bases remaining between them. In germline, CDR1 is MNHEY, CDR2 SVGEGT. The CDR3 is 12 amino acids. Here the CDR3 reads CASMTTYNEQFF. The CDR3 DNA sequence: TGTGCCAGCATGACCACGTACAATGAGCAGTTCTTC.

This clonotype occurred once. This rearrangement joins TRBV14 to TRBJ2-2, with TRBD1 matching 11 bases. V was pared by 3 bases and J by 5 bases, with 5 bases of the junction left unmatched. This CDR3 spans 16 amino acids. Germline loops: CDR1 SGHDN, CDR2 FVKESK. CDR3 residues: CASSQDRGRRTGELFF. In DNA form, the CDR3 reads TGTGCCAGCAGCCAGGACAGGGGGCGCCGGACCGGGGAGCTGTTTTTT.

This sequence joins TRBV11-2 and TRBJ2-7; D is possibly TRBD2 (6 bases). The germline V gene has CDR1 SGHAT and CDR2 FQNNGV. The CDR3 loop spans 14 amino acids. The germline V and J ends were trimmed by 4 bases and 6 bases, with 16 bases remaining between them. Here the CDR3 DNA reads TGTGCCAGCAGCTCTAGCGCCTTACAGGCCGAGCAGTACTTC. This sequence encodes CASSSSALQAEQYF. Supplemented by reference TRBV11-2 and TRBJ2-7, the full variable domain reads EAGVAQSPRYKIIEKRQSVAFWCNPISGHATLYWYQQILGQGPKLLIQFQNNGVVDDSQLPKDRFSAERLKGVDSTLKIQPAKLEDSAVYLCASSSSALQAEQYFGPGTRLTVT.

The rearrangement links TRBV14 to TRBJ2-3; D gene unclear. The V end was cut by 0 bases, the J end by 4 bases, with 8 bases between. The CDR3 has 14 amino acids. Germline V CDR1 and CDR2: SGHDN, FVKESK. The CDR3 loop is CASSQDWASDTQYF. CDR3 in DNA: TGTGCCAGCAGCCAAGATTGGGCCTCAGATACGCAGTATTTT.

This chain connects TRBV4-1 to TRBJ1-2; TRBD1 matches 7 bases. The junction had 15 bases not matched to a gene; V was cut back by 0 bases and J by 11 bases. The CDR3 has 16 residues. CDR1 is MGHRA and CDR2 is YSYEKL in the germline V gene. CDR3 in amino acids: CASSQDVGGGRWWYTF. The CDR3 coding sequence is TGCGCCAGCAGCCAAGATGTGGGAGGGGGCAGATGGTGGTACACCTTC.

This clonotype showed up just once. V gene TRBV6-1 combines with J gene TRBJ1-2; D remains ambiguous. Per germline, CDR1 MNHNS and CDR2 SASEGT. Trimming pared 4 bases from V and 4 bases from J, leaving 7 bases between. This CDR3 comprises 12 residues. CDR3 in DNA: TGTGCCAGCAGTGCCGGACGCTATGGCTACACCTTC. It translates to CASSAGRYGYTF.

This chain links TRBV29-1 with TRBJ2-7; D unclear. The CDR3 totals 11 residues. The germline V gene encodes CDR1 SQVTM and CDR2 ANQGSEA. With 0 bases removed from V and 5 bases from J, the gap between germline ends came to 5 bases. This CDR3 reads CSVEDPDEQYF. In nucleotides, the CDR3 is TGCAGCGTTGAAGATCCCGACGAGCAGTACTTC.

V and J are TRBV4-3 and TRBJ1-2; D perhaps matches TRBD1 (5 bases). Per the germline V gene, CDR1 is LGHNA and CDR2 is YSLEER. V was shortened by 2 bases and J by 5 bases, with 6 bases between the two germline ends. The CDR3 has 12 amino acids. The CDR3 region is CASSQQGYGYTF. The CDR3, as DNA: TGCGCCAGCAGCCAACAGGGTTATGGCTACACCTTC.

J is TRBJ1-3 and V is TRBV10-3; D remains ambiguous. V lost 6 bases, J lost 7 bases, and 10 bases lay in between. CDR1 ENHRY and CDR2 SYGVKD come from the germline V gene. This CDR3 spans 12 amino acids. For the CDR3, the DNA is TGTGCCATCAGCGACCGCCAGAACACCATATATTTT. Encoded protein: CAISDRQNTIYF.